The 19 T cell receptor beta chains below all came from one sample that was sequenced in a study of vaccination effects on CD4 cells after COVID-19 (dated by TCRdb to the early 2020s). Antigens of these TCRs are unknown. In the ViraFEST assay, PBMC were stimulated with viral peptide pools, and TCR sequencing was then used to find antigen-specific CD4+ T cell clonotypes based on their expansion. After roughly 11 days of culture, CD4+ T cells were isolated with the EasySep CD4+ T cell isolation kit. None of the healthy vaccine recipients had a prior SARS-CoV-2 infection, which was confirmed by nucleocapsid antibody tests that came back negative both before and after vaccination. Library method: the immunoSEQ multiplex PCR assay. Here the immuneACCESS table is served through TCRdb, limited to in-frame sequences with V and J called. Missing clones are a known gap in these copies; in checked studies unresolved V genes cover under half, and the rest lacks a known reason. The sample contains about 23,000 clones, 73% of them found a single time. The ten largest clones take up roughly 4.6% of the sample.

The specimen was CD4+ T cells from PBMCs cultured with SARS-CoV-2 spike peptides, collected before COVID-19 vaccination. What the cell subset or site label conveys for this sample: SARS-CoV-2 spike overlapping peptide pool stimulation. The source is a human donor who received a COVID-19 vaccine.

The chain recombines TRBV4-2 with TRBJ2-1, with TRBD2 matching 10 bases. Germline CDR1 and CDR2: LGHNA and YNFKEQ. The V gene end was trimmed by 0 bases and the J gene end by 6 bases; junction bases not matched to a gene: 8. This CDR3 has 17 residues. CDR3 DNA: TGTGCCAGCAGCCAAGAAAAGGCAGCTAGCGGGGGCAATGAGCAGTTCTTC. It translates to CASSQEKAASGGNEQFF.

The chain is built from TRBV7-6 and TRBJ1-3; D uncertain. This CDR3 has 17 amino acids. V gave up 2 bases and J gave up 0 bases, with 14 bases separating them. Germline V gene lookup returns CDR1 SGHVS and CDR2 FNYEAQ. The DNA for the CDR3 is TGTGCCAGCAGCTTACGGGGAACTTACAGCTCTGGAAACACCATATATTTT. Its translation: CASSLRGTYSSGNTIYF.

There are a few counts of this clone. The rearrangement uses TRBV11-2 and TRBJ1-1, with D possibly matching TRBD1 (6 bases). The length of the CDR3 is 14 residues. The germline V gene has CDR1 SGHAT and CDR2 FQNNGV. Trimming shortened V by 1 base and J by 0 bases, and 6 bases separated the two germline ends. The CDR3 DNA is TGTGCCAGCAGCTTAGGGACAGTGAACACTGAAGCTTTCTTT. It encodes CASSLGTVNTEAFF.

This rearrangement joins TRBV6-5 to TRBJ1-3; D possibly corresponds to TRBD1 (5 bases). The germline V gene has CDR1 MNHEY and CDR2 SVGAGI. Trimming stripped 7 bases from V and 4 bases from J, with 17 bases between. This CDR3 contains 15 residues. The CDR3 DNA reads TGTGCCAGCACGCAGGGACGGGCTTCCGGAAACACCATATATTTT. Translation gives CASTQGRASGNTIYF.

This chain uses TRBV6-5 with TRBJ2-5, with D possibly matching TRBD2 (5 bases). Germline V CDR1 and CDR2: MNHEY, SVGAGI. The CDR3 has 13 residues. Trimming shortened V by 3 bases and J by 5 bases, and 10 bases separated the two germline ends. The CDR3 sequence: CASSYKPGETQYF. CDR3 nucleotides: TGTGCCAGCAGTTATAAGCCGGGGGAGACCCAGTACTTC.

The gene calls are TRBV19 and TRBJ2-2; 10 bases agree with TRBD1. V lost 8 bases to trimming and J lost 3 bases; unmatched junction nucleotides: 6. Germline assignment: CDR1 LNHDA and CDR2 SQIVND (reference sequence). The CDR3 totals 15 residues. The CDR3 is CASRQGAVDTGELFF. CDR3 DNA sequence: TGTGCCAGTCGACAGGGGGCGGTGGACACCGGGGAGCTGTTTTTT.

The chain is built from TRBV6-1 and TRBJ1-5; a possible D gene is TRBD1 (5 bases). Germline lookup yields CDR1 MNHNS and CDR2 SASEGT. The CDR3 has 16 amino acids. Deletions cut 2 bases from V and 7 bases from J, with 18 bases between. The CDR3 protein is CASSERLQDTSQPQHF. CDR3 nucleotides: TGTGCCAGCAGTGAAAGATTGCAGGACACGAGCCAGCCCCAGCATTTT.

The rearrangement links TRBV5-5 to TRBJ2-7, with TRBD1 matching over 8 bases. This CDR3 is 13 amino acids long. Germline CDR1 reads SGHKS; CDR2 reads YYEKEE (reference sequence). The V segment lost 4 bases and the J segment 6 bases; nucleotides outside the gene matches: 6. The CDR3: CASSTSGGREQYF. The DNA for the CDR3 is TGTGCCAGCAGCACCTCAGGGGGCCGCGAGCAGTACTTC.

The V gene is TRBV5-6, the J gene TRBJ1-2; TRBD1 matches 7 bases. Germline CDR1 and CDR2: SGHDT and YYEEEE. V gave up 4 bases and J gave up 0 bases; unmatched junction bases: 3. This CDR3 has 14 residues. CDR3 nucleotides: TGTGCCAGCAGCAAGGGACAGTCTAACTATGGCTACACCTTC. Protein sequence: CASSKGQSNYGYTF.

The chain has TRBV18 and TRBJ1-1; D remains ambiguous. The CDR3 runs to 16 residues. Germline assignment: CDR1 KGHSH and CDR2 LQKENI. V was shortened by 0 bases and J by 1 base, with 12 bases between the two germline ends. The CDR3 loop is CASSPPIRVWNTEAFF. The CDR3 DNA is TGTGCCAGCTCACCACCGATCCGGGTATGGAACACTGAAGCTTTCTTT.

The rearrangement uses TRBV5-1 and TRBJ2-5; 7 positions agree with TRBD2. This CDR3 contains 13 residues. Germline loops: CDR1 SGHRS, CDR2 YFSETQ. J gave up 1 base and V 3 bases, and 0 bases lay outside the gene matches. The CDR3 reads CASSWTSQETQYF. The CDR3 nucleotides are TGCGCCAGCAGCTGGACTAGCCAAGAGACCCAGTACTTC.

This CDR3 reads CASSRPNSGNTIYF. DNA of the CDR3: TGTGCCAGCTCTCGGCCGAACTCTGGAAACACCATATATTTT. The chain uses TRBV18 and TRBJ1-3; D gene uncertain. The CDR3 is made up of 14 amino acids. Germline CDR1 KGHSH, CDR2 LQKENI. The ends were cut back, 6 bases at V and 0 bases at J, with 9 bases in the middle. Full variable domain (missing parts from reference TRBV18 and TRBJ1-3): NAGVMQNPRHLVRRRGQEARLRCSPMKGHSHVYWYRQLPEEGLKFMVYLQKENIIDESGMPKERFSAEFPKEGPSILRIQQVVRGDSAAYFCASSRPNSGNTIYFGEGSWLTVV.

The chain combines TRBV6-5 with TRBJ1-1; the match to TRBD1 covers 7 bases. V lost 2 bases, J lost 3 bases, and 3 bases stayed unmatched. Looked up from germline, CDR1 is MNHEY and CDR2 is SVGAGI. The CDR3 sequence is 14 residues long. The CDR3 sequence is CASSYLGTDTEAFF. DNA for the CDR3: TGTGCCAGCAGTTACCTAGGGACAGACACTGAAGCTTTCTTT.

In this sample, this clone turned up a few times. The chain links TRBV29-1 to TRBJ2-1, with 11 positions matching TRBD2. With 7 bases clipped from V and 3 bases from J, the junction kept 5 bases outside the gene matches. The CDR3 extends over 14 amino acids. Germline CDR1 and CDR2: SQVTM and ANQGSEA. CDR3 nucleotides: TGCAGCGAAATAGCGGGAGGGCTCTACAATGAGCAGTTCTTC. It encodes CSEIAGGLYNEQFF.

V is TRBV5-1 and J is TRBJ2-7; 8 nucleotides align to TRBD1. V dropped 3 bases and J dropped 3; count of bases not matched to a gene: 11. This CDR3 has 16 residues. Germline CDR1 and CDR2: SGHRS and YFSETQ. CDR3 sequence: CASSSSPGTGDYEQYF. The CDR3 DNA reads TGCGCCAGCAGCTCATCGCCCGGGACAGGCGACTACGAGCAGTACTTC. Looking up the rest from reference TRBV5-1 and TRBJ2-7 gives the full variable domain: KAGVTQTPRYLIKTRGQQVTLSCSPISGHRSVSWYQQTPGQGLQFLFEYFSETQRNKGNFPGRFSGRQFSNSRSEMNVSTLELGDSALYLCASSSSPGTGDYEQYFGPGTRLTVT.

The chain has TRBV19 and TRBJ1-5; D perhaps matches TRBD1 (6 bases). CDR1 is LNHDA, CDR2 SQIVND, per germline (reference sequence). The CDR3 is made up of 13 amino acids. V lost 4 bases and J lost 5, with 9 bases in between. This chain's CDR3 is CASSRDRYQPQHF. The CDR3 nucleotides read TGTGCCAGTAGTAGAGACAGGTATCAGCCCCAGCATTTT.

This chain joins TRBV3-1 (or the pseudogene TRBV3-2) and TRBJ2-1; 11 bases line up with TRBD2. The length of the CDR3 is 15 residues. Per germline, CDR1 LGHDT and CDR2 YNNKEL (reference sequence). Trimming took 3 bases from V and 7 from J; bases not matched to a gene: 5. This CDR3 is CASSQGLAEKNEQFF. The DNA for the CDR3 is TGTGCCAGCAGCCAGGGACTAGCGGAAAAAAATGAGCAGTTCTTC.

The chain carries TRBV5-8 and TRBJ2-5; a possible D gene is TRBD1 (6 bases). CDR1 SGHTS and CDR2 YDEGEE come from the germline V gene. Trimming stripped 0 bases from V and 5 bases from J, with 20 bases between. CDR3 size: 17 residues. CDR3 sequence (DNA): TGTGCCAGCAGCTTGGCGGGTTCCCTTACAGGGCGTGAGACCCAGTACTTC. Translation: CASSLAGSLTGRETQYF.

This chain joins TRBV24-1 and TRBJ2-2; TRBD1 aligns across 8 bases. This CDR3 spans 18 amino acids. The J segment lost 1 base and the V segment lost 0 bases, leaving 6 bases of the junction unmatched. Germline CDR1 KGHDR, CDR2 SFDVKD. CDR3 residues: CATSDLGQGAGNTGELFF. CDR3 coding DNA: TGTGCCACCAGTGATTTGGGGCAGGGGGCAGGGAACACCGGGGAGCTGTTTTTT.